The rows below give T cell receptor beta chains drawn from one sample of a study of T cells in Graves' hyperthyroidism and ophthalmopathy. TCRdb re-called the multiplex PCR reads through MiXCR, storing one row per CDR3 protein. The sample lists about 500,000 distinct CDR3 sequences, 15% to 20% occurring once. The sample was blood. The receptors shown here come from a woman aged 25 to 45 with Graves' ophthalmopathy. The CDR3 runs from the conserved cysteine through the conserved F or W. A D gene is named only where the DNA matches it firmly. Size tells how often a clone was seen (once, few, many) or the class of an expanded clone, and some rows leave it out.

J gene: TRBJ2-2
V gene: TRBV2
clone size: NA
D gene: NA
CDR3 DNA: TGTGCCAGCAGTGAAGCGCTTCAAGGGGCCGGGGAGCTGTTTTTT
CDR3 protein: CASSEALQGAGELFF

J gene: TRBJ2-7
V gene: TRBV6-1
clone size: few
D gene: TRBD1
CDR3 DNA: TGTGCCAGCAGAAGGGGACAGGGGGCAAAGTACGAGCAGTACTTC
CDR3 protein: CASRRGQGAKYEQYF

J gene: TRBJ2-5
V gene: TRBV24-1
clone size: many
D gene: TRBD2
CDR3 DNA: TGTGCCACCAGTGACCCCGTGGAGGCAGCGGGAGTTGGAGAGACCCAGTACTTC
CDR3 protein: CATSDPVEAAGVGETQYF

J gene: TRBJ2-7
V gene: TRBV6-2/TRBV6-3
clone size: many
D gene: TRBD1
CDR3 DNA: TGTGCCAGCAGCCACAGACAGGGTTTCGAGCAGTACTTC
CDR3 protein: CASSHRQGFEQYF

J gene: TRBJ2-2
V gene: TRBV6-4
clone size: NA
D gene: TRBD1
CDR3 DNA: TGTGCCAGCAGTATATCCGGGACAGTTGACACCGGGGAGCTGTTTTTT
CDR3 protein: CASSISGTVDTGELFF

J gene: TRBJ2-2
V gene: TRBV19
clone size: few
D gene: NA
CDR3 DNA: TGTGCCAGTAGTCCGACAGAGACCGGGGAGCTGTTTTTT
CDR3 protein: CASSPTETGELFF

J gene: TRBJ2-1
V gene: TRBV4-3
clone size: few
D gene: TRBD2
CDR3 DNA: TGCGCCAGCAGCCAAGAGTTGAGCGGGAGAGAGTTCTTC
CDR3 protein: CASSQELSGREFF

J gene: TRBJ1-4
V gene: TRBV7-8
clone size: many
D gene: NA
CDR3 DNA: TGTGCCAGCAGCGGACTGAGGACAAAAAATGAAAAACTGTTTTTT
CDR3 protein: CASSGLRTKNEKLFF

J gene: TRBJ1-5
V gene: TRBV29-1
clone size: few
D gene: TRBD1
CDR3 DNA: TGCAGCGTTACGACAGGGGGCGGGAGCAATCAGCCCCAGCATTTT
CDR3 protein: CSVTTGGGSNQPQHF

J gene: TRBJ1-5
V gene: TRBV20-1
clone size: NA
D gene: NA
CDR3 DNA: TGCAGTGCGCTGGAGGGGAATCCGCCGAGGCCCCAGCATTTT
CDR3 protein: CSALEGNPPRPQHF

J gene: TRBJ1-4
V gene: TRBV6-1
clone size: many
D gene: TRBD1
CDR3 DNA: TGTGCCAGCAGTGCCCACCTCAGGGGGAGTACAACTAATGAAAAACTGTTTTTT
CDR3 protein: CASSAHLRGSTTNEKLFF

J gene: TRBJ2-5
V gene: TRBV28
clone size: many
D gene: TRBD1
CDR3 DNA: TGTGCCAGCAGTAGCGGACAGGGAGGAGAGACCCAGTACTTC
CDR3 protein: CASSSGQGGETQYF

J gene: TRBJ2-6
V gene: TRBV29-1
clone size: NA
D gene: NA
CDR3 DNA: TGCAGCGCGTCATCGGGTAGGGCCAACGTCCTGACTTTC
CDR3 protein: CSASSGRANVLTF

J gene: TRBJ2-2
V gene: TRBV30
clone size: NA
D gene: TRBD2
CDR3 DNA: TGTGCCTGGAGTGGGGTAGCGGGAACCGGGGAGCTGTTTTTT
CDR3 protein: CAWSGVAGTGELFF

J gene: TRBJ2-4
V gene: TRBV5-1
clone size: NA
D gene: TRBD2
CDR3 DNA: TGCGCCAGCAGCACGGGACTAGCGGGAGCCCAGGCCAAAAACATTCAGTACTTC
CDR3 protein: CASSTGLAGAQAKNIQYF

J gene: TRBJ2-3
V gene: TRBV28
clone size: few
D gene: TRBD2
CDR3 DNA: TGTGCCAGCAGTTTGGGGGGGGGAGGGGCAGATACGCAGTATTTT
CDR3 protein: CASSLGGGGADTQYF

J gene: TRBJ1-4
V gene: TRBV11-2
clone size: few
D gene: NA
CDR3 DNA: TGTGCCAGCAGCTTACGAAGGGGAGGTGAAAAACTGTTTTTT
CDR3 protein: CASSLRRGGEKLFF

J gene: TRBJ2-4
V gene: TRBV27
clone size: NA
D gene: NA
CDR3 DNA: TGTGCCAGCAGTTTAGGCACAGGGTCGAACATTCAGTACTTC
CDR3 protein: CASSLGTGSNIQYF

J gene: TRBJ1-2
V gene: TRBV6-5
clone size: many
D gene: NA
CDR3 DNA: TGTGCCAGCAGTTACAGGGTGGCTCTCCCCGTCATTAACTATGGCTACACCTTC
CDR3 protein: CASSYRVALPVINYGYTF

J gene: TRBJ2-3
V gene: TRBV5-1
clone size: few
D gene: TRBD2
CDR3 DNA: TGCGCCAGCAGCTTCGGCGGGAGTAAAGATACGCAGTATTTT
CDR3 protein: CASSFGGSKDTQYF

J gene: TRBJ2-7
V gene: TRBV19
clone size: few
D gene: NA
CDR3 DNA: TGTGCCAGTAGTATCTGGGGGTCCTACGAGCAGTACTTC
CDR3 protein: CASSIWGSYEQYF

J gene: TRBJ2-1
V gene: TRBV24-1
clone size: many
D gene: NA
CDR3 DNA: TGTGCCACCAGTGAATACGGAAGGAGCTCCTACAATGAGCAGTTCTTC
CDR3 protein: CATSEYGRSSYNEQFF